Each of the 3 T cell receptor beta chains below was sequenced from the same sample in a study of shared clonotypes between healthy human individuals. Generated by immunoSEQ multiplex PCR, the TCRdb table keeps only in-frame clones and is missing some. The table lists fewer than 2.5 million clones, approximately 93% of them singletons, with about 0.39% in the top ten. Source material: naive CD4+ T cells from PBMCs. Subset indicated: CD45RA+ positively selected. The receptors derive from a man between 18 and 35 years old in good health. Some clones in this sample may be carry-over from other donors' samples.

The chain joins TRBV9 to TRBJ2-1; the D gene is possibly TRBD1 (6 bases). This CDR3 has 14 amino acids. Germline V CDR1 and CDR2: SGDLS, YYNGEE. Trimming stripped 3 bases from V and 4 bases from J, with 11 bases between. In DNA form, the CDR3 reads TGTGCCAGCAGCGAGTCACAGGGTTACAATGAGCAGTTCTTC. It specifies CASSESQGYNEQFF.

This chain connects TRBV7-3 to TRBJ2-1, with D unresolved. V shed 2 bases and J shed 0 bases, with 11 bases lying between them. This CDR3 has 16 amino acids. The germline V gene has CDR1 SGHTA and CDR2 FQGTGA. The CDR3 loop reads CASSLFAESSYNEQFF. In nucleotides, the CDR3 is TGTGCCAGCAGCTTATTTGCAGAGAGCTCCTACAATGAGCAGTTCTTC.

This clone appeared a single time. The genes are TRBV7-7 and TRBJ2-7, with 9 bases lining up with TRBD1. V was pared by 5 bases and J by 5 bases, with 7 bases of the junction left unmatched. CDR1 is SSHAT and CDR2 is FNYEAQ in the germline V gene (reference sequence). The CDR3 is 14 residues long. The CDR3 region has the DNA TGTGCCAGCAGCGCAGGGACAGGGACTCACGAGCAGTACTTC. As protein: CASSAGTGTHEQYF.